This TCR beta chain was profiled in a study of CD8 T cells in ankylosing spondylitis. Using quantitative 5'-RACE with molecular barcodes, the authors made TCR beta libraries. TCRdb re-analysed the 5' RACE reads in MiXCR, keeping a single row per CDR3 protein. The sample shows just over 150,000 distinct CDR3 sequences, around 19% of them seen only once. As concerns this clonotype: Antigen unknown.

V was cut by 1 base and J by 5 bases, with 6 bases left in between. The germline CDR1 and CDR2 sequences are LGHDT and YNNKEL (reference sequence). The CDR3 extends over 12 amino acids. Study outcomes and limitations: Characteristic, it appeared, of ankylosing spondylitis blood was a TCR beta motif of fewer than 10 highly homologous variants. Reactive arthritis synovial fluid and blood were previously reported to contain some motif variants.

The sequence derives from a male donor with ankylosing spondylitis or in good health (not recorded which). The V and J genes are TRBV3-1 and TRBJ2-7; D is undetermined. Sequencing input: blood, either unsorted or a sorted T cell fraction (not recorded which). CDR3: CASSQVRDEQYF. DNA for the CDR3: TGTGCCAGCAGCCAAGTCCGGGACGAGCAGTACTTC.